The entry that follows covers one T cell receptor beta chain sequence. Its antigen is undetermined. One to two pinch biopsies were taken from the rectum during colonoscopy. Controls had normal endoscopy and no IBD diagnosis within a year. The CDR3 is 15 residues long. J lost 4 bases, V lost 1 base, and 7 bases had no gene match. CDR1 and CDR2 (germline): SGHTA, FQGTGA. The sample belongs to a study of pediatric ulcerative colitis. Repertoires were generated with immunoSEQ multiplex PCR, while TCRdb's copy carries only in-frame clones and drops some. The profile covers some 10,000 clones, with around 82% appearing a single time and about 4.3% taken by the ten largest. Findings and caveats of the study: Two patients' blood samples yielded substantially fewer templates. Blood-rectal clonal overlap within each person was significantly higher in ulcerative colitis patients than controls. No controls had the two rectal clonotypes shared by ulcerative colitis patients.

Sequenced input: gut tissue. The receptor was isolated from a girl aged 5-17 years who was a control in a study of pediatric ulcerative colitis. The genes are TRBV7-3 and TRBJ2-7; 7 bases align to TRBD1. The CDR3: CASSLISGGRYEQYF. The CDR3 DNA reads as TGTGCCAGCAGCTTAATCTCAGGGGGAAGGTACGAGCAGTACTTC.